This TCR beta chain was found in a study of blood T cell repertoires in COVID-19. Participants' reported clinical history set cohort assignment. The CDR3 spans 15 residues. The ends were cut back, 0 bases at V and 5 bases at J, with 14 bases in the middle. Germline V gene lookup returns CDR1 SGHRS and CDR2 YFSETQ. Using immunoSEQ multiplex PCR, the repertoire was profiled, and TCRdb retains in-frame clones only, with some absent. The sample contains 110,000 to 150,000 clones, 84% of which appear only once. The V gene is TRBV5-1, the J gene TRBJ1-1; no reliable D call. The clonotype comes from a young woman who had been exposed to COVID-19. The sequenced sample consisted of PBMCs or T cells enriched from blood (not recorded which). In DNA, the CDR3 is TGCGCCAGCAGCTTGGTATTTGGGAGGGATACTGAAGCTTTCTTT. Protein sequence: CASSLVFGRDTEAFF.